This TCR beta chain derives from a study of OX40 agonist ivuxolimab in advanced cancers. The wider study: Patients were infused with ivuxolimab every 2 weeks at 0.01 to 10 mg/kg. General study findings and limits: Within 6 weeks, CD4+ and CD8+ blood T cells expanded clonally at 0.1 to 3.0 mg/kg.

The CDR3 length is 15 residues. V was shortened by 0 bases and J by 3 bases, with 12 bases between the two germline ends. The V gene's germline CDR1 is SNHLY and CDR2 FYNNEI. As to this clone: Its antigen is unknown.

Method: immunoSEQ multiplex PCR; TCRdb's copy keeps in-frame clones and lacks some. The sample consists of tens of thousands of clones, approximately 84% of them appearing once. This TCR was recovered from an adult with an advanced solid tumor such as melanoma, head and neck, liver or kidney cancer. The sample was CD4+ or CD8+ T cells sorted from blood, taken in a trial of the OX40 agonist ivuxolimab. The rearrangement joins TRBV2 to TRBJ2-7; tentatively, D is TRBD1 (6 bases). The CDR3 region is CASSEAWQGSYEQYF. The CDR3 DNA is TGTGCCAGCAGTGAAGCCTGGCAGGGGAGCTACGAGCAGTACTTC.